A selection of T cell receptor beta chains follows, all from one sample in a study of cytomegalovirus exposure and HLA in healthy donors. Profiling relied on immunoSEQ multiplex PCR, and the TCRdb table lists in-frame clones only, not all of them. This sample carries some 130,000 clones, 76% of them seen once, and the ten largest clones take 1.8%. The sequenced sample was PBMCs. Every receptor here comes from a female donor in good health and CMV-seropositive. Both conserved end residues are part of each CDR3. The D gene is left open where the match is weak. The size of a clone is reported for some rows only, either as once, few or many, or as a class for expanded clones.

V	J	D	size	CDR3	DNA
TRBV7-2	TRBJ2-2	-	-	CASSWDSSNTGELFF	TGTGCCAGCAGCTGGGACTCCTCGAACACCGGGGAGCTGTTTTTT
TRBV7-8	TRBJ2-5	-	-	CASSLGVGGETQYF	TGTGCCAGCAGCTTAGGGGTCGGCGGAGAGACCCAGTACTTC
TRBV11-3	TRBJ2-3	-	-	CASSPGGTDTQYF	TGTGCCAGCAGCCCGGGGGGCACAGATACGCAGTATTTT
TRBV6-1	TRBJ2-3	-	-	CASTLQSTDTQYF	TGTGCCAGCACATTGCAGAGCACAGATACGCAGTATTTT
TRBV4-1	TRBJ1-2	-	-	CASSQPGGSRADGYTF	TGCGCCAGCAGCCAACCGGGGGGGTCAAGAGCTGATGGCTACACCTTC
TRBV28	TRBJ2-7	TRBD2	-	CASSSSLAGETYEQYF	TGTGCCAGCAGTTCCTCACTAGCGGGGGAGACCTACGAGCAGTACTTC
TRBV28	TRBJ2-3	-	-	CASSPIQGRGTDTQYF	TGTGCCAGCAGCCCCATACAGGGTAGGGGCACAGATACGCAGTATTTT
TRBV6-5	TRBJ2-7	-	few	CASSGGVVSSYEQYF	TGTGCCAGCTCTGGCGGCGTGGTTAGCTCCTACGAGCAGTACTTC
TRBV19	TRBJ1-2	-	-	CASSMRSVRGPGSGYTF	TGTGCCAGTAGTATGAGGAGCGTTCGAGGGCCCGGGAGTGGCTACACCTTC
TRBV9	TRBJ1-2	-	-	CASSWAGEGYTF	TGTGCCAGCAGCTGGGCGGGTGAAGGCTACACCTTC
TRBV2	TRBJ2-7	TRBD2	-	CASKEGTSGSYEQYF	TGTGCCAGCAAAGAGGGGACTAGCGGGAGCTACGAGCAGTACTTC
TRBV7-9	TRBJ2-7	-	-	CSSSLGVSRSDEQYF	TGTTCCAGCAGCTTAGGTGTCAGCAGGTCCGACGAGCAGTACTTC
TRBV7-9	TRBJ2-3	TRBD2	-	CASNSPGSGGGASTDTQYF	TGTGCCAGCAACTCCCCCGGTAGCGGGGGGGGTGCTAGCACAGATACGCAGTATTTT
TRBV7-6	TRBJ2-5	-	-	CASSLVGRGEGQTQYF	TGTGCCAGCAGCTTAGTAGGGCGCGGGGAAGGACAGACCCAGTACTTC
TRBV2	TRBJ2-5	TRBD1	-	CASATGGGGWTQYF	TGTGCCAGCGCGACAGGGGGCGGGGGATGGACCCAGTACTTC
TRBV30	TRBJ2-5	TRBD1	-	CAWTGTGLQVEQYF	TGTGCCTGGACCGGGACAGGGCTCCAAGTTGAGCAGTACTTC
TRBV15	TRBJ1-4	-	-	CATSRVTATNEKLFF	TGTGCCACCAGCAGAGTGACAGCAACTAATGAAAAACTGTTTTTT
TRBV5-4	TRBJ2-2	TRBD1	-	CASSQRTGYTGELFF	TGTGCCAGCAGCCAACGGACAGGTTACACCGGGGAGCTGTTTTTT
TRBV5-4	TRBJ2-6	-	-	CASSTPVPANVLTF	TGTGCCAGCAGCACCCCGGTCCCGGCCAACGTCCTGACTTTC
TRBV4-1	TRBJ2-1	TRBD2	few	CASSLLAGNWYEQFF	TGCGCCAGCAGCCTCTTAGCGGGAAATTGGTATGAGCAGTTCTTC
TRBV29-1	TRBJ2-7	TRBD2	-	CSVRLAGEDEQYF	TGCAGCGTTCGACTAGCGGGAGAGGACGAGCAGTACTTC
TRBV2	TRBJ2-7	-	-	CASRRSVRVSDEQYF	TGTGCCAGCAGAAGATCTGTCCGGGTTTCTGACGAGCAGTACTTC
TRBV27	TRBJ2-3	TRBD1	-	CASSDRGCTDTQYF	TGTGCCAGCAGTGACAGGGGGTGCACAGATACGCAGTATTTT
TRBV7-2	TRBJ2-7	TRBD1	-	CASSSQGQFTYEQYF	TGTGCCAGCAGCTCACAGGGGCAGTTTACCTACGAGCAGTACTTC